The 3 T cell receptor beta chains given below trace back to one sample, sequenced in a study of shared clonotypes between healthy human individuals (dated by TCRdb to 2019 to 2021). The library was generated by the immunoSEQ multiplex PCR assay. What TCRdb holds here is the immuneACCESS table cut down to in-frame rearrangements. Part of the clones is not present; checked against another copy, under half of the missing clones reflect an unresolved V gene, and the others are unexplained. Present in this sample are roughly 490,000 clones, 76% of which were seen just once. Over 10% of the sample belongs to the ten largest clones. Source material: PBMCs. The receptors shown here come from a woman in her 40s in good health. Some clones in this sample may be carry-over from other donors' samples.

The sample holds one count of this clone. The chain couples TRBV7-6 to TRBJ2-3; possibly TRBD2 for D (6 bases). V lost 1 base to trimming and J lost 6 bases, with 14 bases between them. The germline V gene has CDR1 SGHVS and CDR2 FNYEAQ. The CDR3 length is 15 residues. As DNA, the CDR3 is TGTGCCAGCAGCTTAGGCGGGACCGGTGCTGATACGCAGTATTTT. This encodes CASSLGGTGADTQYF.

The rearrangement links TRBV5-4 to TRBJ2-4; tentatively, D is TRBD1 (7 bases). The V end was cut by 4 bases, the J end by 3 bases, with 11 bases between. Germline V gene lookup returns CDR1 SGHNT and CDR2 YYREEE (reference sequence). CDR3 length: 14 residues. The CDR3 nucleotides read TGTGCCAGCAGCCCGCGGGACAGCAAAAACATTCAGTACTTC. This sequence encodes CASSPRDSKNIQYF.

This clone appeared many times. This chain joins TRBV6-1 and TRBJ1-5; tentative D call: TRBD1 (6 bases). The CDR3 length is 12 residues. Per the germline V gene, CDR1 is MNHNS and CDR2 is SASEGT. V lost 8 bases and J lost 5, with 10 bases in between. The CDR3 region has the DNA TGTGCCAGCCTCCGGGGGCATCAGCCCCAGCATTTT. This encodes CASLRGHQPQHF.